This T cell receptor (beta chain) was identified during a study of T cells after yellow fever vaccination. MiXCR was run by TCRdb on the 5' RACE reads, yielding one entry per CDR3 protein. The sample holds hundreds of thousands of distinct CDR3 sequences, 9% to 15% seen once. CDR1 and CDR2 from the germline V gene are LNHNV and YYDKDF (reference sequence). The CDR3 runs 16 residues. Trimming took 3 bases from V and 2 from J; bases not matched to a gene: 7. The TCR comes from a man aged 25-40 years who received the YFV17D yellow fever vaccine. V and J are TRBV15 and TRBJ2-1; 7 bases agree with TRBD2. The specimen comprised PBMCs, sampled on the day of the yellow fever booster vaccination. The CDR3 DNA reads as TGTGCCACCAGCAGTGGCGCGGGAGACACCTACAATGAGCAGTTCTTC. It translates to CATSSGAGDTYNEQFF.